This TCR beta chain was captured in a study of T-cell reconstitution after alpha-beta-depleted transplantation in children. Findings of the study overall: At around two months after transplant, the alpha-beta T cells were reportedly derived from several hundred expanded clones that came from non-depleted graft cells. T-cell numbers and diversity, one year after transplant, stemmed largely from T cells that were newly produced. Surviving recipient T cells and thymic progenitors underlay high day-60 TCRbeta diversity in some patients.

Preparing the TCRbeta library involved the use of unique molecular identifiers. In TCRdb, the PCR reads were re-called with MiXCR into one record per CDR3 protein. The sample lists 500,000 or so distinct CDR3 sequences, approximately 10% seen once, with around 15% in the top ten. The sample holds a few counts of this clonotype. Its target is not known. The source material was PBMCs, mostly from graft donor cells, sampled 180 days after TCRalphabeta/CD19-depleted stem cell transplant. The clonotype comes from a female patient aged 2-15 years who had a stem cell transplant for aplastic anemia, so the T cells may come from the graft donor.

CDR3 sequence reads: CASSFVTQALGGTQYF. DNA of the CDR3: TGTGCCAGCAGCTTCGTGACACAGGCCTTGGGGGGGACCCAGTACTTC. V is TRBV7-2 and J is TRBJ2-5; tentatively, D is TRBD2 (6 bases). Germline V gives CDR1 SGHTA, CDR2 FQGNSA. Trimming stripped 3 bases from V and 7 bases from J, with 21 bases between. The CDR3 has 16 residues.